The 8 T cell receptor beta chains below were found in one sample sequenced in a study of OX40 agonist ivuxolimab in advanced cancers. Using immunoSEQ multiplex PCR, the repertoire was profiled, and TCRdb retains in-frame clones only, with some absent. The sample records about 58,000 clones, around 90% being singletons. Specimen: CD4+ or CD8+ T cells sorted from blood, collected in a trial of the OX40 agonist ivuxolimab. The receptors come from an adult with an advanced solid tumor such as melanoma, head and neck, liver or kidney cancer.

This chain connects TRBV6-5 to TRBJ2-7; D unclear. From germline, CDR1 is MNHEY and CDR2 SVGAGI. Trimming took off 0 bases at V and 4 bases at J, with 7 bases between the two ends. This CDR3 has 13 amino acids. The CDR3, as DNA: TGTGCCAGCAGTTACTCTCTTCGTTACGAGCAGTACTTC. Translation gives CASSYSLRYEQYF.

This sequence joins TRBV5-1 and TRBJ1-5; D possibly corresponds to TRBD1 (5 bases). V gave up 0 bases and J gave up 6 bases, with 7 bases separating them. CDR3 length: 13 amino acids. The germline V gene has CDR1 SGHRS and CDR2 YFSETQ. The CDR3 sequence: CASSLVGGQPQHF. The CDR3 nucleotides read TGCGCCAGCAGCTTGGTGGGGGGTCAGCCCCAGCATTTT.

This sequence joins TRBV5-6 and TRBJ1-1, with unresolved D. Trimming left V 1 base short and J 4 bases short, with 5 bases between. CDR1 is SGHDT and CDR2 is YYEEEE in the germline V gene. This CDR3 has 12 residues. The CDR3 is CASSLISTEAFF. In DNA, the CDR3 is TGTGCCAGCAGCTTGATTAGCACTGAAGCTTTCTTT.

CDR3: CASSLSSLSGDTQYF. The DNA of the CDR3 is TGTGCCAGCAGTCTATCGAGCCTTTCTGGAGATACGCAGTATTTT. This chain links TRBV2 with TRBJ2-3; D uncertain. Trimming took 5 bases from V and 5 from J, leaving 17 bases between them. CDR3 length equals 15 residues. Germline V gene sequence: CDR1 SNHLY, CDR2 FYNNEI.

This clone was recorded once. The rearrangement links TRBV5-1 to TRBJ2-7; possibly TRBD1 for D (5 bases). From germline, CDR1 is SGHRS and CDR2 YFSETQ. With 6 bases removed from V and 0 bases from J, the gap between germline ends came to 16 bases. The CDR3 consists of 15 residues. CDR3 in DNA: TGCGCCAGCACCCCAGACAGTTCCAGCTCCTACGAGCAGTACTTC. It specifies CASTPDSSSSYEQYF. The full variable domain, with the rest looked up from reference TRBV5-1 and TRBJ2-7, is KAGVTQTPRYLIKTRGQQVTLSCSPISGHRSVSWYQQTPGQGLQFLFEYFSETQRNKGNFPGRFSGRQFSNSRSEMNVSTLELGDSALYLCASTPDSSSSYEQYFGPGTRLTVT.

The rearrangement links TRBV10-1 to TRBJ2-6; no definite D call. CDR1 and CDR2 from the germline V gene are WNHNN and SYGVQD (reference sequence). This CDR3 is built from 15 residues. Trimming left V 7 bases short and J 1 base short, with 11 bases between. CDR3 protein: CASTLTGSGANVLTF. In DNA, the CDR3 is TGCGCCAGCACCCTGACTGGTTCTGGGGCCAACGTCCTGACTTTC.

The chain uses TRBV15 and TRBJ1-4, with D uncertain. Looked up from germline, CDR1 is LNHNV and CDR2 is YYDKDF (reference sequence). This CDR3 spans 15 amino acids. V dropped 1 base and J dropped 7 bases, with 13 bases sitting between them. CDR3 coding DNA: TGTGCCACCAGCAGAGGGGATGGCGGGGTTGAAAAACTGTTTTTT. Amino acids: CATSRGDGGVEKLFF.

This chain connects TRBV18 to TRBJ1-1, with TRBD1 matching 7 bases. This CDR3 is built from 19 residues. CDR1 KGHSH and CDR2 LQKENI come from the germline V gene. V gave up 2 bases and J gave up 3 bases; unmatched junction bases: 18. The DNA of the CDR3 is TGTGCCAGCTCACCAACCTCTACTTTTAGACAGGGAGGAGACACTGAAGCTTTCTTT. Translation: CASSPTSTFRQGGDTEAFF.